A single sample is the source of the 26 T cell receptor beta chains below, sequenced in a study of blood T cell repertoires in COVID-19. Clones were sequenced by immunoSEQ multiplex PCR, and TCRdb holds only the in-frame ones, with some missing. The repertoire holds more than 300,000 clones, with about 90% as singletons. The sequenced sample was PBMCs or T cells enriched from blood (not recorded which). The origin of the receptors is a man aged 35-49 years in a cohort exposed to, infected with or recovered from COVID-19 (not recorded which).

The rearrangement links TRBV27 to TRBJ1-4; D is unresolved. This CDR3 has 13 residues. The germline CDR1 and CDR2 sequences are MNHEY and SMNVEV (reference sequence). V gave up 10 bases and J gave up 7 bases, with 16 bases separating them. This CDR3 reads CANRTGACEKLFF. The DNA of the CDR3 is TGTGCCAATCGCACCGGTGCTTGTGAAAAACTGTTTTTT. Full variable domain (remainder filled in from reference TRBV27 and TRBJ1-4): EAQVTQNPRYLITVTGKKLTVTCSQNMNHEYMSWYRQDPGLGLRQIYYSMNVEVTDKGDVPEGYKVSRKEKRNFPLILESPSPNQTSLYFCANRTGACEKLFFGSGTQLSVL.

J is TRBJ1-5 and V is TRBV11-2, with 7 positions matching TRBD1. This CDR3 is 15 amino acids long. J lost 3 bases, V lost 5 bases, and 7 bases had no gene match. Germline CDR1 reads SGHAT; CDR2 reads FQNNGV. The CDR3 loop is CASSPEGTANQPQHF. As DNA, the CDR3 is TGTGCCAGCAGCCCCGAAGGGACAGCCAATCAGCCCCAGCATTTT.

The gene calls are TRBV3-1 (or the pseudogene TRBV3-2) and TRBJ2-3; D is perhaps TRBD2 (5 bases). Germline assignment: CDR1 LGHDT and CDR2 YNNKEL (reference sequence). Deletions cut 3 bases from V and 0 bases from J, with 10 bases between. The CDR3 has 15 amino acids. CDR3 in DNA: TGTGCCAGCAGCCAGTGGGGAGCTAGCACAGATACGCAGTATTTT. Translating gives CASSQWGASTDTQYF.

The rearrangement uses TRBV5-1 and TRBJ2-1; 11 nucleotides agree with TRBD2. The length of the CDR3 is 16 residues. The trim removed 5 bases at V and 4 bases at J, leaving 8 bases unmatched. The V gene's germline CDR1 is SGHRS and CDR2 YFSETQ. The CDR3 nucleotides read TGCGCCAGCAGTTCGGGACTAGCGGTAGTATACAATGAGCAGTTCTTC. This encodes CASSSGLAVVYNEQFF.

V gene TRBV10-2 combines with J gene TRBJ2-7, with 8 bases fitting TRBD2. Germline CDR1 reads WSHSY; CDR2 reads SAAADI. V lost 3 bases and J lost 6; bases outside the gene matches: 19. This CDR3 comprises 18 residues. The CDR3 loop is CASSDVSSGIPPLSEQYF. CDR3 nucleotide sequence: TGCGCCAGCAGTGACGTTAGTAGCGGGATACCGCCCCTAAGCGAGCAGTACTTC.

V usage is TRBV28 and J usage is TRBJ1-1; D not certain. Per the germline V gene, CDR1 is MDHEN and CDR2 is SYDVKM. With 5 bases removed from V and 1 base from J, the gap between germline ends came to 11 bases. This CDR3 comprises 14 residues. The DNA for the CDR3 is TGTGCCAGCAGTCTGAGACAACCGAACACTGAAGCTTTCTTT. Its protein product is CASSLRQPNTEAFF.

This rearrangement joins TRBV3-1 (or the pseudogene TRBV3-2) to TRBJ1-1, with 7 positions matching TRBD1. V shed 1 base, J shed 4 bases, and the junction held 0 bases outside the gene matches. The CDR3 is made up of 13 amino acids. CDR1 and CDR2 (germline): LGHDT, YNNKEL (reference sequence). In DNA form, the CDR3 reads TGTGCCAGCAGCCAAGGGACAGGCACTGAAGCTTTCTTT. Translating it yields CASSQGTGTEAFF.

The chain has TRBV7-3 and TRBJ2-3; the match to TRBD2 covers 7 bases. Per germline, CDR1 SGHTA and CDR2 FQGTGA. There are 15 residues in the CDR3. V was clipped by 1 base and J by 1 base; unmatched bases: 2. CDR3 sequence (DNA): TGTGCCAGCAGCTTAATTGCGGGAGGCACAGATACGCAGTATTTT. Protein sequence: CASSLIAGGTDTQYF.

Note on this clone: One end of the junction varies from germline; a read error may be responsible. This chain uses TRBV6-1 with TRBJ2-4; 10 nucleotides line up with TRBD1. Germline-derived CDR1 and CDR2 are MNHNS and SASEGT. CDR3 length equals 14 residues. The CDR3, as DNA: TGTGCCAGCAGTGACCTACCGGGACAGGGGTTTCAACTCTTC. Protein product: CASSDLPGQGFQLF.

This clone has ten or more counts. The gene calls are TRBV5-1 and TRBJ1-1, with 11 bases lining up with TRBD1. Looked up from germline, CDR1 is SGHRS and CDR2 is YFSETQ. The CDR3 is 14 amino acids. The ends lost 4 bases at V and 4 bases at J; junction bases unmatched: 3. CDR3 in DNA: TGCGCCAGCAGCGCCGGGACAGGGGGCACTGAAGCTTTCTTT. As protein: CASSAGTGGTEAFF.

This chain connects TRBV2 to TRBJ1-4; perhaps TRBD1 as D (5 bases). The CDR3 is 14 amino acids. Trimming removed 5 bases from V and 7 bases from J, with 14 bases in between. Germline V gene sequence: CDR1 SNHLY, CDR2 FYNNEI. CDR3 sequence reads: CASSPSRTSEKLFF. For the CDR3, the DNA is TGTGCCAGCAGTCCCTCCCGGACAAGTGAAAAACTGTTTTTT.

CDR3 nucleotide sequence: TGTGCCAGTGGGGGGTACCGTTTGGGGGCCTACGAGCAGTACTTC. It encodes CASGGYRLGAYEQYF. The chain has TRBV19 and TRBJ2-7, with D tentatively TRBD2 (6 bases). This CDR3 comprises 15 residues. Germline values: CDR1 LNHDA, CDR2 SQIVND (reference sequence). Trimming removed 8 bases at V and 2 bases at J, with 19 bases between.

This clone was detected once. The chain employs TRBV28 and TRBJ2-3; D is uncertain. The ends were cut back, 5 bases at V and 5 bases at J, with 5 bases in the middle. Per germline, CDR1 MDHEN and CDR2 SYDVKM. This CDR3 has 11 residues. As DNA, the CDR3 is TGTGCCAGCAGTCTCCGAGATACGCAGTATTTT. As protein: CASSLRDTQYF.

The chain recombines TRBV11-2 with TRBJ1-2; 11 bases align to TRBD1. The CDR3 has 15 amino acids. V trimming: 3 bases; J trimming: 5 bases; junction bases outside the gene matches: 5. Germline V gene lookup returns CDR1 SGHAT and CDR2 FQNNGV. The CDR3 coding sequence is TGTGCCAGCAGCTTGGACAGGGGGCCTCGTTATGGCTACACCTTC. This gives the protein CASSLDRGPRYGYTF.

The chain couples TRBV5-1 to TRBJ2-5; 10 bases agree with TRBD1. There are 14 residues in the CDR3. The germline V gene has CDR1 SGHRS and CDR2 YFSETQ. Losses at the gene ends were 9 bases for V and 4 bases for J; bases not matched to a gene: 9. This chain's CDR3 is CATSGDRGPETQYF. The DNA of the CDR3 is TGCGCCACCTCGGGGGACAGGGGCCCAGAGACCCAGTACTTC.

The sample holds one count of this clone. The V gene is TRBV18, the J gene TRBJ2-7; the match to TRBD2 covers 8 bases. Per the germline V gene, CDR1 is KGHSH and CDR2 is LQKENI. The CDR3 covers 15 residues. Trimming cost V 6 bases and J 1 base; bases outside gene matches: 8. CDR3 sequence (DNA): TGTGCCAGCTCGGGAGTTGGCGGGGGGTCCTACGAGCAGTACTTC. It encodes CASSGVGGGSYEQYF.

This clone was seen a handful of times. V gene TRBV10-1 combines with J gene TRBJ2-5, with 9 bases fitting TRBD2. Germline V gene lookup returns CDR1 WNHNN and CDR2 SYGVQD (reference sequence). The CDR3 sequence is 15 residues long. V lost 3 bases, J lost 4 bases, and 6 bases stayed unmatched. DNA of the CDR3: TGCGCCAGCAGTGATCCGGCTAGCGGGACAGAGACCCAGTACTTC. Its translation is CASSDPASGTETQYF.

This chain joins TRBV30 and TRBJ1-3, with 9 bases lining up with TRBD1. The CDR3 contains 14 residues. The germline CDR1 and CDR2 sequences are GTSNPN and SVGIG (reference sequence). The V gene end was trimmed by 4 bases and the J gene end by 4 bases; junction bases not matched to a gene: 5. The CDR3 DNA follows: TGTGCCTGGAAGTACAGGGGGCGGGGAAACACCATATATTTT. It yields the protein CAWKYRGRGNTIYF.

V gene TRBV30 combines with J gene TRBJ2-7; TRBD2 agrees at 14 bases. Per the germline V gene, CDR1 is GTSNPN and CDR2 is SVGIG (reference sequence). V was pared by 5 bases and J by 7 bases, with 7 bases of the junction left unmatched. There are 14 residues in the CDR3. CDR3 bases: TGTGCCTGGGGACTAGCGGGAGGCCCGCGGGAGCAGTACTTC. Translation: CAWGLAGGPREQYF.

CDR3 in DNA: TGTGCCATCAGTGAGTCGGGCGGGAGGGCCGTGGGCGAGCAGTACTTC. Amino acids: CAISESGGRAVGEQYF. The chain is built from TRBV10-3 and TRBJ2-7, with 9 bases matching TRBD2. The germline CDR1 and CDR2 sequences are ENHRY and SYGVKD. V trimming: 0 bases; J trimming: 6 bases; junction bases outside the gene matches: 9. This CDR3 region has 16 residues.

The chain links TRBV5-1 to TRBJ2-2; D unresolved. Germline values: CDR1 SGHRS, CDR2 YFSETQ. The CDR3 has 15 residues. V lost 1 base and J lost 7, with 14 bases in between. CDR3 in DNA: TGCGCCAGCAGCTTGCGTGCAGGTTCCGGCGGGGAGCTGTTTTTT. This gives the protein CASSLRAGSGGELFF.

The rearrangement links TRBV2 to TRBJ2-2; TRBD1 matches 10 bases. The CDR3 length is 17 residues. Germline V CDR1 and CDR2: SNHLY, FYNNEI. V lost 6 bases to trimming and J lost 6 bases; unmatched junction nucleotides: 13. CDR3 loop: CASSPRQGAGFAGELFF. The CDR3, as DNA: TGTGCCAGCAGCCCGCGACAGGGGGCGGGTTTTGCCGGGGAGCTGTTTTTT. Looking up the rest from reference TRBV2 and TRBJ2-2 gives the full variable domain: EPEVTQTPSHQVTQMGQEVILRCVPISNHLYFYWYRQILGQKVEFLVSFYNNEISEKSEIFDDQFSVERPDGSNFTLKIRSTKLEDSAMYFCASSPRQGAGFAGELFFGEGSRLTVL.

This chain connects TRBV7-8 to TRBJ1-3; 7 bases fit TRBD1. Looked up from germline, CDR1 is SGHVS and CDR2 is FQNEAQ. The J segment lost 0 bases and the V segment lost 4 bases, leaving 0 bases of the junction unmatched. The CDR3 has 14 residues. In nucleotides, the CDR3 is TGTGCCAGCAGCTGGGACAGCTCTGGAAACACCATATATTTT. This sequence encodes CASSWDSSGNTIYF.

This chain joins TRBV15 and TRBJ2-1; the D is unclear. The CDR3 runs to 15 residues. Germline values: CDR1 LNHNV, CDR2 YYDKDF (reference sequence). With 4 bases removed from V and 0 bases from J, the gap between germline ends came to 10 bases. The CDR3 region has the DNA TGTGCCACCAGCACCGAAAAGAGCTCCTACAATGAGCAGTTCTTC. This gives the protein CATSTEKSSYNEQFF.

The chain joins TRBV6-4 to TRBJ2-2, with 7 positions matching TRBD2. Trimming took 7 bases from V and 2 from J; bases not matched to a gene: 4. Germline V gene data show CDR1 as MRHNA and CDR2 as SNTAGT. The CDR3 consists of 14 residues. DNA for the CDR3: TGTGCCAGCAAGGCGGGAGCCAACACCGGGGAGCTGTTTTTT. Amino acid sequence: CASKAGANTGELFF.

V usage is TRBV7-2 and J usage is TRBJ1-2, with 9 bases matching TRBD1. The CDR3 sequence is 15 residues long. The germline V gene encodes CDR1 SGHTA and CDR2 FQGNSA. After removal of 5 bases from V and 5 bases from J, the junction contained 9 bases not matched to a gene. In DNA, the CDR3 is TGTGCCAGCAGCCCCTGGACAGGGGTTCGGTATGGCTACACCTTC. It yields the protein CASSPWTGVRYGYTF.